A single sample is the source of the 23 T cell receptor beta chains below, sequenced in a study of cytomegalovirus exposure and HLA in healthy donors. The PCR made use of 60 Vbeta and 13 Jbeta primers. The data were produced by immunoSEQ multiplex PCR, yet TCRdb's version contains in-frame clones alone and is incomplete. There are approximately 170,000 clones in the sample; around 78% occur only once, and approximately 1.5% lies in the top ten. Sequenced input: PBMCs. These receptors were collected from a man between 35 and 55 years old in good health and CMV-seronegative.

The J gene is TRBJ2-2, the V gene TRBV5-6; the match to TRBD1 covers 7 bases. Unmatched junction bases numbered 11, after V lost 2 bases and J lost 7 bases. Per germline, CDR1 SGHDT and CDR2 YYEEEE. This CDR3 region has 16 residues. CDR3 nucleotide sequence: TGTGCCAGCAGCTTTGACAGGGTGATAAGTGGCGGGGAGCTGTTTTTT. Translation gives CASSFDRVISGGELFF.

CDR3: CASSPRDRGRRTEAFF. DNA of the CDR3: TGTGCCAGCAGCCCCCGGGACAGGGGGCGGAGGACTGAAGCTTTCTTT. The chain links TRBV7-9 to TRBJ1-1; 12 bases fit TRBD1. This CDR3 spans 16 amino acids. From germline, CDR1 is SEHNR and CDR2 FQNEAQ (reference sequence). V shed 5 bases and J 5 bases; nucleotides not matched to a gene: 9.

The sample holds one count of this clone. Here the CDR3 DNA reads TGCGCCAGCAGCTTGGAAACAGCGGGAAAACACGACGAGCAGTACTTC. This encodes CASSLETAGKHDEQYF. The V and J genes are TRBV5-1 and TRBJ2-7; TRBD2 aligns across 7 bases. Unmatched junction bases numbered 11, after V lost 0 bases and J lost 5 bases. Germline CDR1 and CDR2: SGHRS and YFSETQ. The CDR3 runs to 16 residues.

V gene TRBV25-1 combines with J gene TRBJ2-1; a weak D match, TRBD1 (6 bases). The V and J ends lost 8 bases and 8 bases respectively, with 13 bases between them. Germline V gene lookup returns CDR1 MGHDK and CDR2 SYGVNS. CDR3 length equals 12 residues. As DNA, the CDR3 is TGTGCCAGCGGTTACAGGGTTGATGAGCAGTTCTTC. This sequence encodes CASGYRVDEQFF.

CDR3 in amino acids: CASSLTGSHYEQYF. In nucleotides, the CDR3 is TGTGCCAGCAGCCTGACAGGGTCCCACTACGAGCAGTACTTC. The chain couples TRBV5-6 to TRBJ2-7; 7 bases fit TRBD1. The CDR3 covers 14 residues. Germline V gives CDR1 SGHDT, CDR2 YYEEEE. V dropped 4 bases and J dropped 3; count of bases not matched to a gene: 7.

CDR3 coding DNA: TGTGCCAGCAGCGACCGGGGGGAGGTGAACACAGATACGCAGTATTTT. Its protein product is CASSDRGEVNTDTQYF. The chain is built from TRBV7-9 and TRBJ2-3; 7 bases fit TRBD2. This CDR3 has 16 residues. Germline loops: CDR1 SEHNR, CDR2 FQNEAQ (reference sequence). The ends lost 5 bases at V and 2 bases at J; junction bases unmatched: 10.

CDR3 loop: CASSFVGQGNTGELFF. The DNA for the CDR3 is TGCGCCAGCAGCTTCGTGGGACAGGGAAACACCGGGGAGCTGTTTTTT. The chain carries TRBV5-1 and TRBJ2-2; TRBD1 aligns across 9 bases. Trimming removed 2 bases from V and 2 bases from J; junction bases left unmatched: 4. The CDR3 extends over 16 amino acids. Germline CDR1 SGHRS, CDR2 YFSETQ. Full variable domain (rest looked up from reference TRBV5-1 and TRBJ2-2): KAGVTQTPRYLIKTRGQQVTLSCSPISGHRSVSWYQQTPGQGLQFLFEYFSETQRNKGNFPGRFSGRQFSNSRSEMNVSTLELGDSALYLCASSFVGQGNTGELFFGEGSRLTVL.

The chain recombines TRBV11-2 with TRBJ2-2; 11 bases agree with TRBD2. The CDR3 totals 18 residues. V lost 3 bases, J lost 3 bases, and 9 bases stayed unmatched. Per germline, CDR1 SGHAT and CDR2 FQNNGV. The CDR3 reads CASSFLFSGRADTGELFF. CDR3 nucleotide sequence: TGTGCCAGCAGCTTCCTATTTAGCGGGAGGGCCGACACCGGGGAGCTGTTTTTT.

This clone was picked up one time. V is TRBV4-2 and J is TRBJ2-1, with 7 bases lining up with TRBD2. With 1 base clipped from V and 4 bases from J, the junction kept 10 bases outside the gene matches. Germline CDR1 LGHNA, CDR2 YNFKEQ. The CDR3 is made up of 17 amino acids. The CDR3 bases are TGTGCCAGCAGCCAAGGACCGGGAGGATCTTGGTACAATGAGCAGTTCTTC. This encodes CASSQGPGGSWYNEQFF.

This chain links TRBV5-1 with TRBJ2-5, with D perhaps matching TRBD2 (6 bases). V lost 2 bases to trimming and J lost 2 bases, with 16 bases between them. The CDR3 extends over 16 amino acids. Looked up from germline, CDR1 is SGHRS and CDR2 is YFSETQ. As DNA, the CDR3 is TGCGCCAGCAGCTTCGCGGGCCGGGAGTATCAAGAGACCCAGTACTTC. It yields the protein CASSFAGREYQETQYF.

The chain joins TRBV11-2 to TRBJ2-3; the match to TRBD2 covers 8 bases. The germline CDR1 and CDR2 sequences are SGHAT and FQNNGV. CDR3 length equals 16 residues. Germline trimming cut 3 bases from V and 1 base from J; bases unmatched to any gene: 6. The CDR3 DNA reads TGTGCCAGCAGCTTTCGGGGGGGGGCGGGCACAGATACGCAGTATTTT. This sequence encodes CASSFRGGAGTDTQYF.

The chain couples TRBV4-1 to TRBJ2-7; 7 bases agree with TRBD2. The trim removed 3 bases at V and 0 bases at J, leaving 5 bases unmatched. This CDR3 contains 15 residues. The germline CDR1 and CDR2 sequences are MGHRA and YSYEKL. The CDR3 DNA sequence: TGCGCCAGCAGCCAGCGGGGGACTGACTCCTACGAGCAGTACTTC. Residues: CASSQRGTDSYEQYF.

This clone was counted a few times. The rearrangement links TRBV6-1 to TRBJ2-3; no clear D. CDR1 is MNHNS, CDR2 SASEGT, per germline. The CDR3 runs 15 residues. The germline V and J ends were trimmed by 2 bases and 5 bases, with 14 bases remaining between them. In DNA form, the CDR3 reads TGTGCCAGCAGTGAATCCCCCGCGTCTCGAGATACGCAGTATTTT. Amino acid sequence: CASSESPASRDTQYF.

This sequence joins TRBV4-1 and TRBJ1-2; D is unresolved. V lost 0 bases and J 7 bases, leaving 21 bases between the germline ends. Germline CDR1 and CDR2: MGHRA and YSYEKL. The CDR3 covers 17 residues. Written as DNA, the CDR3 is TGCGCCAGCAGCCAAGAACCTTGGGCTCCTCGTTCAGGTGGCTACACCTTC. Translated: CASSQEPWAPRSGGYTF.

The V call is TRBV11-2, the J call TRBJ2-5, with 9 bases matching TRBD2. Per germline, CDR1 SGHAT and CDR2 FQNNGV. The CDR3 has 17 residues. V trimming: 2 bases; J trimming: 5 bases; junction bases outside the gene matches: 12. The CDR3, as DNA: TGTGCCAGCAGCTTAAATGTGGCGGGAGGGCCGAGGGAGACCCAGTACTTC. The encoded protein is CASSLNVAGGPRETQYF.

The V gene is TRBV5-4, the J gene TRBJ2-3; maybe TRBD2 (5 bases). From germline, CDR1 is SGHNT and CDR2 YYREEE (reference sequence). V lost 3 bases and J 0 bases, leaving 11 bases between the germline ends. This CDR3 comprises 15 residues. CDR3 region: CASSWAWESTDTQYF. In DNA form, the CDR3 reads TGTGCCAGCAGCTGGGCGTGGGAGAGCACAGATACGCAGTATTTT. Full variable domain (outside the CDR3, taken from reference TRBV5-4 and TRBJ2-3): ETGVTQSPTHLIKTRGQQVTLRCSSQSGHNTVSWYQQALGQGPQFIFQYYREEENGRGNFPPRFSGLQFPNYSSELNVNALELDDSALYLCASSWAWESTDTQYFGPGTRLTVL.

The genes are TRBV9 and TRBJ2-1; possible D gene TRBD2, 6 bases. CDR3 length: 16 residues. Per the germline V gene, CDR1 is SGDLS and CDR2 is YYNGEE. The ends were cut back, 0 bases at V and 3 bases at J, with 13 bases in the middle. CDR3 DNA: TGTGCCAGCAGCGTAGCTGAGGGACTCTACTACAATGAGCAGTTCTTC. Translation gives CASSVAEGLYYNEQFF.

This chain joins TRBV19 and TRBJ2-7, with 9 bases matching TRBD1. Germline CDR1 and CDR2: LNHDA and SQIVND (reference sequence). The ends lost 2 bases at V and 3 bases at J; junction bases unmatched: 8. The CDR3 covers 16 residues. The CDR3, as DNA: TGTGCCAGTAGTATACGTCCCGGGACAGGGATCTACGAGCAGTACGTC. It is translated as CASSIRPGTGIYEQYV.

The chain couples TRBV18 to TRBJ1-2; TRBD1 agrees at 10 bases. The CDR3 totals 14 residues. V dropped 3 bases and J dropped 3; count of bases not matched to a gene: 1. The germline V gene has CDR1 KGHSH and CDR2 LQKENI. The CDR3 coding sequence is TGTGCCAGCTCACCGGACAGGGGGGACTATGGCTACACCTTC. Amino acids: CASSPDRGDYGYTF.

The table lists this clone with a few counts. J is TRBJ1-1 and V is TRBV2; D possibly corresponds to TRBD1 (5 bases). The CDR3 has 14 residues. The V end lost 2 bases, the J end lost 3 bases, and 10 bases lay between the germline ends. The V gene's germline CDR1 is SNHLY and CDR2 FYNNEI. The CDR3 region is CASSESQGYTEAFF. The CDR3, as DNA: TGTGCCAGCAGTGAATCGCAGGGCTACACTGAAGCTTTCTTT.

This rearrangement joins TRBV5-4 to TRBJ2-1, with TRBD2 identical over 12 bases. Germline V gene data show CDR1 as SGHNT and CDR2 as YYREEE (reference sequence). The V gene end was trimmed by 3 bases and the J gene end by 4 bases; junction bases not matched to a gene: 5. This CDR3 is 16 amino acids long. CDR3 sequence (DNA): TGTGCCAGCAGCTCCCCTAGCGGGAGGGCTTACAATGAGCAGTTCTTC. Protein sequence: CASSSPSGRAYNEQFF.

This clone was detected only once. This sequence joins TRBV5-5 and TRBJ2-3; 7 bases map to TRBD1. The CDR3 runs 15 residues. Germline assignment: CDR1 SGHKS and CDR2 YYEKEE (reference sequence). The trim removed 2 bases at V and 7 bases at J, leaving 10 bases unmatched. CDR3 amino acids: CASSFASTRGNTQYF. The CDR3 DNA follows: TGTGCCAGCAGCTTCGCCTCTACCAGGGGGAATACGCAGTATTTT.

The chain links TRBV6-1 to TRBJ2-2, with TRBD2 identical over 10 bases. The V segment lost 8 bases and the J segment 5 bases; nucleotides outside the gene matches: 8. Germline V lookup: CDR1 MNHNS, CDR2 SASEGT. CDR3 length equals 15 residues. The CDR3 sequence is CASGEREGGTGELFF. CDR3 bases: TGTGCCAGCGGAGAGCGGGAGGGGGGTACCGGGGAGCTGTTTTTT.